Listed here is a single T cell receptor beta chain. The antigen is not known. The same CDR3 also results from other DNA sequences found in this sample. The sample originates from a study of OX40 agonist ivuxolimab in advanced cancers. About the study: Among those treated, three patients had partial responses, one with hepatocellular carcinoma and two with cutaneous melanoma.

Study-wide results and caveats: Within 6 weeks, CD4+ and CD8+ blood T cells expanded clonally at 0.1 to 3.0 mg/kg.

Clones were read by immunoSEQ multiplex PCR, and TCRdb kept only the in-frame ones, dropping some. The repertoire consists of 70,000 to 95,000 clones, with less than 95% occurring once and the leading ten covering less than 0.35%. V was trimmed by 3 bases and J by 1 base, leaving 5 bases between them. CDR3 length: 13 residues. The germline V gene has CDR1 KGHSH and CDR2 LQKENI. This receptor was taken from an adult with an advanced solid tumor such as melanoma, head and neck, liver or kidney cancer. The specimen was CD4+ or CD8+ T cells sorted from blood, collected in a trial of the OX40 agonist ivuxolimab. The chain couples TRBV18 to TRBJ2-3; D remains ambiguous. CDR3 in DNA: TGTGCCAGCTCACCGACCGGCACAGATACGCAGTATTTT. Translated: CASSPTGTDTQYF.